The 28 T cell receptor beta chains reported below all come from one sample, sequenced in a study of spatial heterogeneity in lung cancer. TCRdb re-called the 5' RACE reads through MiXCR, storing one row per CDR3 protein. The sample contains 13,000 or so distinct CDR3 sequences, about 3.9% of which appear only once. As to time point: sample taken at primary tumor resection. No cells were sorted before sequencing. The whole RNA sequenced was extracted from tumor, nontumor lung or frozen PBMC. The source was PBMCs, collected at surgery. These receptors were taken from a male donor with early-stage non-small cell lung cancer.

At least ten counts were recorded for this clonotype. In a library made to pick up alpha chains, this beta chain is a stray read with a size that means little. The chain employs TRBV2 and TRBJ2-1; the match to TRBD2 covers 14 bases. Germline CDR1 and CDR2: SNHLY and FYNNEI. J gave up 13 bases and V 6 bases, and 2 bases lay outside the gene matches. This CDR3 has 12 amino acids. The CDR3 protein is CASRGTSGSQFF. CDR3 nucleotides: TGTGCCAGCAGAGGGACTAGCGGGAGCCAGTTCTTC.

This clonotype turned up a few times. Within a library made for alpha chains, this beta chain is off target, and its count is uninformative. The chain links TRBV5-5 to TRBJ2-3; a weak D match, TRBD2 (5 bases). Trimming stripped 2 bases from V and 2 bases from J, with 12 bases between. The CDR3 contains 15 residues. CDR1 and CDR2 from the germline V gene are SGHKS and YYEKEE (reference sequence). The CDR3 sequence: CASSFEGRVTDTQYF. CDR3 coding DNA: TGTGCCAGCAGCTTTGAGGGCCGTGTCACAGATACGCAGTATTTT.

In its sample, this clonotype was seen many times. This beta chain turned up in a library designed for alpha chains; as an off-target read, its abundance says little. This chain connects TRBV20-1 to TRBJ1-1; D may be TRBD1 (6 bases). The CDR3 is 12 residues long. Germline V gene lookup returns CDR1 DFQATT and CDR2 SNEGSKA (reference sequence). V lost 1 base and J 7 bases, leaving 10 bases between the germline ends. The CDR3 nucleotides read TGCAGTGCTAGAGTACAGGGAGGTGAAGCTTTCTTT. Translation gives CSARVQGGEAFF.

Comment on this clonotype: The library was designed around alpha chains, so this beta chain is a stray read whose abundance carries little weight. The CDR3: CASRPTGTGGNIQYF. The CDR3 bases are TGTGCCAGCAGACCGACAGGGACGGGCGGAAACATTCAGTACTTC. The chain uses TRBV5-6 and TRBJ2-4, with 7 bases aligning to TRBD1. Trimming cost V 5 bases and J 6 bases; bases outside gene matches: 11. The CDR3 runs 15 residues. Germline V gene data show CDR1 as SGHDT and CDR2 as YYEEEE.

This clonotype was recorded many times. As an off-target read in a library built for alpha chains, this beta chain has a frequency of little significance. This chain joins TRBV12-3 or TRBV12-4 and TRBJ2-1; 11 nucleotides align to TRBD2. V shed 6 bases, J shed 10 bases, and the junction held 8 bases outside the gene matches. The CDR3 is made up of 14 amino acids. CDR3 amino acids: CASRRGLAAGEQFF. For the CDR3, the DNA is TGTGCCAGCAGGAGGGGACTAGCGGCCGGGGAGCAGTTCTTC.

This clonotype was recorded many times. This beta chain represents an off-target read in a library built for alpha chains; its size is of limited meaning. The rearrangement joins TRBV28 to TRBJ2-3; D unclear. Germline CDR1 is MDHEN and CDR2 is SYDVKM. Trimming cost V 5 bases and J 1 base, with 7 bases left between them. The CDR3 runs to 13 residues. CDR3: CASSRPGTDTQYF. The CDR3 nucleotides read TGTGCCAGCAGTCGTCCAGGCACAGATACGCAGTATTTT.

There are many counts of this clonotype. This beta chain is a stray sequence in a library constructed for alpha chains; its clone size is not meaningful. This rearrangement joins TRBV18 to TRBJ2-3, with D possibly called TRBD1 or TRBD2 (5 bases each). CDR1 is KGHSH and CDR2 is LQKENI in the germline V gene. The V gene lost 5 bases and the J gene lost 1 base, with 7 bases spanning the gap. This CDR3 has 13 amino acids. As DNA, the CDR3 is TGTGCCAGCTCAGGGGACGGCACAGATACGCAGTATTTT. This gives the protein CASSGDGTDTQYF.

Many counts were recorded for this clonotype. With the library built for alpha chains, this beta chain is off target and its frequency is not meaningful. J is TRBJ1-1 and V is TRBV28, with 9 bases matching TRBD1. V dropped 6 bases and J dropped 4; count of bases not matched to a gene: 6. Germline loops: CDR1 MDHEN, CDR2 SYDVKM. The CDR3 spans 14 residues. CDR3 nucleotide sequence: TGTGCCAGCAGCCGCGGGACAGGGTTCACTGAAGCTTTCTTT. Its translation: CASSRGTGFTEAFF.

This clonotype was detected many times. Since it is a stray read in a library aimed at alpha chains, this beta chain has a size that is not meaningful. The CDR3 bases are TGCAGTGCCGGAGAGGGAGAGACCCAGTACTTC. This translates into CSAGEGETQYF. This chain links TRBV20-1 with TRBJ2-5, with D maybe TRBD2 (5 bases). The CDR3 covers 11 residues. Trimming cost V 6 bases and J 4 bases, with 9 bases left between them. CDR1 DFQATT and CDR2 SNEGSKA come from the germline V gene (reference sequence).

There are many counts of this clonotype. This beta chain turned up in a library designed for alpha chains; as an off-target read, its abundance says little. The CDR3 nucleotides read TGTGCCAGCAGCTCCTTGGACAGGGGAACCTACGAGCAGTACTTC. Its translation: CASSSLDRGTYEQYF. This rearrangement joins TRBV7-9 to TRBJ2-7; 9 bases line up with TRBD1. The length of the CDR3 is 15 residues. With V trimmed by 4 bases and J by 2 bases, 6 bases remained unmatched. From germline, CDR1 is SEHNR and CDR2 FQNEAQ (reference sequence).

This clonotype occurred many times. This beta chain came through as a stray read in a library set up for alpha chains, and its size says little. This sequence joins TRBV7-2 and TRBJ2-5; no reliable D call. This CDR3 contains 15 residues. Germline CDR1 SGHTA, CDR2 FQGNSA. V lost 2 bases and J 2 bases, leaving 12 bases between the germline ends. The CDR3 loop reads CASSLPPGYQETQYF. The CDR3 nucleotides are TGTGCCAGCAGCTTACCCCCGGGCTATCAAGAGACCCAGTACTTC.

This clonotype appeared many times. As an off-target read in a library built for alpha chains, this beta chain has a frequency of little significance. V is TRBV4-1 and J is TRBJ1-2; D remains unclear. V was clipped by 3 bases and J by 8 bases, with 16 bases between them. This CDR3 has 14 residues. The germline gives CDR1 MGHRA, CDR2 YSYEKL. CDR3 sequence reads: CASSQIARSHGYTF. The CDR3 DNA follows: TGCGCCAGCAGCCAGATCGCCAGGTCTCACGGCTACACCTTC.

This clonotype was seen repeatedly, ten times or more. With the library built for alpha chains, this beta chain is off target and its frequency is not meaningful. The chain employs TRBV10-1 and TRBJ2-2; D might be TRBD2 (5 bases). This CDR3 region has 14 residues. Trimming stripped 7 bases from V and 7 bases from J, with 16 bases between. Germline loops: CDR1 WNHNN, CDR2 SYGVQD (reference sequence). CDR3 bases: TGCGCCAGCAATGACGGAGGTGCTAACGGGGAGCTGTTTTTT. Translated: CASNDGGANGELFF.

This clonotype was seen at least ten times. Since the library was made to target alpha chains, this beta chain is a stray read and its abundance is not meaningful. The CDR3 bases are TGTGCCAGCAGCAGGACAGGGGGAGAGACCCAGTACTTC. Protein sequence: CASSRTGGETQYF. The chain has TRBV9 and TRBJ2-5; 10 bases agree with TRBD1. Germline assignment: CDR1 SGDLS and CDR2 YYNGEE. Unmatched junction bases numbered 1, after V lost 4 bases and J lost 4 bases. CDR3 length equals 13 residues.

In its sample, this clonotype ranks as medium-sized. As an off-target read in a library built for alpha chains, this beta chain has a frequency of little significance. The chain combines TRBV6-2 or TRBV6-3 with TRBJ2-6; the D is unclear. Germline values: CDR1 MNHEY, CDR2 SVGEGT. Trimming stripped 5 bases from V and 1 base from J, with 6 bases between. The CDR3 contains 14 residues. In DNA, the CDR3 is TGTGCCAGCAGTGAGGTTTCTGGGGCCAACGTCCTGACTTTC. Its translation: CASSEVSGANVLTF.

This clonotype has at least ten counts. A library prepared for alpha chains yielded this beta chain as an off-target read; its size is of little meaning. The chain links TRBV28 to TRBJ1-2; D is unresolved. From germline, CDR1 is MDHEN and CDR2 SYDVKM. CDR3 length: 12 residues. V gave up 3 bases and J gave up 6 bases, with 8 bases separating them. Here the CDR3 reads CASSFGVDGYTF. The CDR3 nucleotides are TGTGCCAGCAGTTTCGGTGTGGATGGCTACACCTTC.

Worth noting for this clonotype: This beta chain turned up in a library designed for alpha chains; as an off-target read, its abundance says little. The chain carries TRBV20-1 and TRBJ1-4; 8 bases are a match to TRBD1. V gave up 5 bases and J gave up 5 bases; unmatched junction bases: 4. CDR3 length equals 13 residues. The V gene's germline CDR1 is DFQATT and CDR2 SNEGSKA (reference sequence). The CDR3 DNA follows: TGCAGTGCTGCGGGGACAGGAAATGAAAAACTGTTTTTT. Amino acids: CSAAGTGNEKLFF.

This clonotype was detected many times. The library was designed around alpha chains, so this beta chain is a stray read whose abundance carries little weight. The gene calls are TRBV7-9 and TRBJ1-1, with 9 bases fitting TRBD1. Germline lookup yields CDR1 SEHNR and CDR2 FQNEAQ (reference sequence). V trimming: 5 bases; J trimming: 4 bases; junction bases outside the gene matches: 5. The CDR3 loop spans 14 amino acids. The CDR3 region is CASSPGQGSTEAFF. The DNA for the CDR3 is TGTGCCAGCAGCCCCGGACAGGGGAGCACTGAAGCTTTCTTT.

Concerning this clonotype: A library prepared for alpha chains yielded this beta chain as an off-target read; its size is of little meaning. J is TRBJ2-1 and V is TRBV4-2; a possible D gene is TRBD2 (5 bases). Germline V gives CDR1 LGHNA, CDR2 YNFKEQ. CDR3 length: 15 amino acids. The V end lost 5 bases, the J end lost 4 bases, and 15 bases lay between the germline ends. The DNA for the CDR3 is TGTGCCAGCAGCGAAGGGCGACTACTATACAATGAGCAGTTCTTC. Translated, it gives CASSEGRLLYNEQFF.

A remark on this clonotype: In a library made to pick up alpha chains, this beta chain is a stray read with a size that means little. The rearrangement joins TRBV19 to TRBJ2-2; D not resolved. The germline CDR1 and CDR2 sequences are LNHDA and SQIVND (reference sequence). There are 14 residues in the CDR3. V was shortened by 4 bases and J by 3 bases, with 9 bases between the two germline ends. CDR3 loop: CASSTQPDTGELFF. CDR3 coding DNA: TGTGCCAGTAGTACTCAACCGGACACCGGGGAGCTGTTTTTT.

This clonotype was recorded a few times. A library prepared for alpha chains yielded this beta chain as an off-target read; its size is of little meaning. The rearrangement links TRBV10-3 to TRBJ2-7, with D perhaps TRBD2 (6 bases). The germline V gene has CDR1 ENHRY and CDR2 SYGVKD. The length of the CDR3 is 14 residues. Trimming removed 6 bases from V and 7 bases from J, with 19 bases in between. The CDR3 is CAISDYPGREEQYF. The CDR3 coding sequence is TGTGCCATCAGCGATTATCCGGGACGGGAGGAGCAGTACTTC.

A word on this clonotype: This beta chain is an unintended read in a library built for alpha chains; its size means little. The chain links TRBV7-2 to TRBJ2-2; 14 positions agree with TRBD2. Germline loops: CDR1 SGHTA, CDR2 FQGNSA. The CDR3 has 16 residues. J was trimmed by 6 bases and V by 7 bases; bases with no gene match: 7. The CDR3 DNA reads as TGTGCCAGCACCGGGACTAGCGGGAGTAGTGCCGGGGAGCTGTTTTTT. This encodes CASTGTSGSSAGELFF.

This clonotype was observed many times. Little can be read into the size of this beta chain, an off-target read in a library designed for alpha chains. The rearrangement joins TRBV9 to TRBJ2-1, with TRBD2 matching over 9 bases. V lost 0 bases and J lost 13; bases outside the gene matches: 14. The CDR3 sequence is 16 residues long. Per germline, CDR1 SGDLS and CDR2 YYNGEE. CDR3 bases: TGTGCCAGCAGCGTAGGCGGGGCAGCTAGCGGGGCCCTTCAGTTCTTC. Amino acid sequence: CASSVGGAASGALQFF.

This clonotype was recorded many times. This beta chain lies outside the target of a library built for alpha chains; its clone size means little. The CDR3 region has the DNA TGTGCCAGCAGCTTAGCGCTCGGCAGGGATTTCTACGAGCAGTACTTC. Protein product: CASSLALGRDFYEQYF. The gene calls are TRBV7-2 and TRBJ2-7; the D gene is possibly TRBD1 (5 bases). The CDR3 is 16 amino acids. Germline CDR1 SGHTA, CDR2 FQGNSA. The V gene lost 0 bases and the J gene lost 3 bases, with 15 bases spanning the gap.

This clonotype was observed many times. This beta chain is an off-target read within a library intended for alpha chains, so its frequency means little. The CDR3 DNA sequence: TGTGCCAGCAGTTTCCACGGGGGGACGACTAACTATGGCTACACCTTC. It is translated as CASSFHGGTTNYGYTF. The chain has TRBV28 and TRBJ1-2; a possible D gene is TRBD1 (5 bases). V was shortened by 3 bases and J by 0 bases, with 14 bases between the two germline ends. CDR1 MDHEN and CDR2 SYDVKM come from the germline V gene. There are 16 residues in the CDR3.

This clonotype was observed a handful of times. This beta chain is an unintended read in a library built for alpha chains; its size means little. J is TRBJ2-3 and V is TRBV12-3 or TRBV12-4, with 9 nucleotides matching TRBD1. The CDR3 runs 13 residues. Germline trimming cut 7 bases from V and 8 bases from J; bases unmatched to any gene: 7. CDR3 protein: CASTLGQGRTQYF. CDR3 nucleotides: TGTGCCAGCACCCTGGGACAGGGCCGTACGCAGTATTTT.

This clonotype appeared a few times. The library was built for alpha chains, so this beta chain is an off-target read and its size means little. The chain joins TRBV24-1 to TRBJ2-2; the match to TRBD2 covers 10 bases. The V and J ends lost 1 base and 6 bases, in that order; junction bases with no gene match: 4. The CDR3 extends over 16 amino acids. CDR1 KGHDR and CDR2 SFDVKD come from the germline V gene. The CDR3 loop is CATSDLKTSGSGELFF. As DNA, the CDR3 is TGTGCCACCAGTGATTTAAAGACTAGCGGGTCCGGGGAGCTGTTTTTT.

This clonotype is judged medium-sized. As an off-target read in a library built for alpha chains, this beta chain has a frequency of little significance. This sequence joins TRBV28 and TRBJ2-1; D call uncertain. The CDR3 has 12 amino acids. V shed 6 bases and J shed 4 bases, with 7 bases lying between them. Germline V gene data show CDR1 as MDHEN and CDR2 as SYDVKM. The CDR3 nucleotides read TGTGCCAGCAGGCCAAGATACAATGAGCAGTTCTTC. It yields the protein CASRPRYNEQFF.